A single sample is the source of the 22 T cell receptor beta chains below, sequenced in a study of blood T cells in healthy people across ages. It was with a sample-barcoded 5' primer and a J-beta primer mix that a second PCR of about 6 to 12 cycles was run. From the 5' RACE reads, TCRdb called clonotypes with MiXCR, one entry per CDR3 protein. The table shows some 1.6 million distinct CDR3 sequences, with about 35% occurring only once. Sequenced input: blood. The receptors here all came from a young woman in good health.

V gene TRBV5-1 combines with J gene TRBJ2-1; a weak D match, TRBD2 (6 bases). CDR3 length equals 18 residues. Per the germline V gene, CDR1 is SGHRS and CDR2 is YFSETQ. V was shortened by 4 bases and J by 7 bases, with 27 bases between the two germline ends. CDR3 residues: CASSKFLGASERVNEQFF. The CDR3 DNA sequence: TGCGCCAGCAGCAAATTTCTCGGGGCTAGCGAGAGGGTGAATGAGCAGTTCTTC.

At least ten counts were recorded for this clonotype. The chain combines TRBV29-1 with TRBJ2-1; D perhaps matches TRBD1 (5 bases). The CDR3 totals 16 residues. CDR1 is SQVTM and CDR2 is ANQGSEA in the germline V gene. V was shortened by 7 bases and J by 2 bases, with 21 bases between the two germline ends. CDR3 sequence reads: CSGVSQEQEPYNEQFF. In DNA form, the CDR3 reads TGCAGCGGCGTTTCTCAGGAACAGGAACCCTACAATGAGCAGTTCTTC.

A word on this clonotype: A read error may produce the germline difference seen at one junction end. This chain connects TRBV5-1 to TRBJ2-2; 9 bases are a match to TRBD2. The CDR3 length is 17 residues. Germline V gives CDR1 SGHRS, CDR2 YFSETQ. CDR3 bases: TGCGCCAGCAGCTTGGGGCTAGCGGGACGGAACACCGGGGAGCGGTTTTTT. Translation gives CASSLGLAGRNTGERFF. The full variable domain, rest sourced from reference TRBV5-1 and TRBJ2-2, is KAGVTQTPRYLIKTRGQQVTLSCSPISGHRSVSWYQQTPGQGLQFLFEYFSETQRNKGNFPGRFSGRQFSNSRSEMNVSTLELGDSALYLCASSLGLAGRNTGERFFGEGSRLTVL.

The gene calls are TRBV6-5 and TRBJ1-1, with TRBD1 identical over 9 bases. The germline V gene has CDR1 MNHEY and CDR2 SVGAGI. This CDR3 has 13 residues. V lost 6 bases and J lost 11; bases outside the gene matches: 10. CDR3 nucleotide sequence: TGTGCCAGCAGGAGAACCGCCGGGACAGGGGCTTTCTTT. The encoded protein is CASRRTAGTGAFF.

The gene calls are TRBV6-1 and TRBJ2-5; 7 bases are shared with TRBD2. The length of the CDR3 is 14 residues. Looked up from germline, CDR1 is MNHNS and CDR2 is SASEGT. V gave up 4 bases and J gave up 5 bases; unmatched junction bases: 7. CDR3 in amino acids: CASSGLAAVETQYF. The CDR3 DNA sequence: TGTGCCAGCAGTGGGCTAGCGGCTGTCGAGACCCAGTACTTC.

This clonotype was seen only a few times. The chain combines TRBV20-1 with TRBJ1-2; 7 bases map to TRBD1. CDR3 size: 15 residues. Germline CDR1 DFQATT, CDR2 SNEGSKA (reference sequence). Trimming cost V 1 base and J 0 bases; bases outside gene matches: 5. The CDR3 region is CSARGDSPSNYGYTF. The CDR3 DNA follows: TGCAGTGCTAGAGGGGACAGCCCCTCTAACTATGGCTACACCTTC.

This clonotype turned up a few times. V and J are TRBV20-1 and TRBJ2-7; D perhaps matches TRBD1 (6 bases). The CDR3 extends over 13 amino acids. CDR1 DFQATT and CDR2 SNEGSKA come from the germline V gene (reference sequence). V lost 7 bases and J lost 3, with 16 bases in between. In DNA form, the CDR3 reads TGCAGTGTCAGGGGCAGGGTGGGCTACGAGCAGTACTTC. Its translation is CSVRGRVGYEQYF.

The chain employs TRBV27 and TRBJ2-2, with TRBD1 matching 8 bases. The germline CDR1 and CDR2 sequences are MNHEY and SMNVEV (reference sequence). V shed 11 bases and J 0 bases; nucleotides not matched to a gene: 11. The CDR3 covers 16 residues. The CDR3 nucleotides are TGTGCCTTCCGGGACAGGAGCATCTCGAACACCGGGGAGCTGTTTTTT. It encodes CAFRDRSISNTGELFF.

The J gene is TRBJ2-7, the V gene TRBV7-9, with D maybe TRBD2 (5 bases). The end of the DNA aligns better with TRBJ2-5, so the J call may be wrong. The CDR3 totals 13 residues. CDR1 is SEHNR, CDR2 FQNEAQ, per germline (reference sequence). The CDR3 loop reads CASSLLVEGTQYF. As DNA, the CDR3 is TGTGCCAGCAGCTTACTCGTAGAGGGGACCCAGTACTTC.

This clonotype was counted between two and nine times. The chain links TRBV10-3 to TRBJ2-3; D is tentatively TRBD1 or TRBD2 (5 bases each). V gave up 6 bases and J gave up 2 bases, with 12 bases separating them. Germline CDR1 reads ENHRY; CDR2 reads SYGVKD. The CDR3 consists of 14 residues. Here the CDR3 DNA reads TGTGCCATCAGGAGGGGTAGCGACACAGATACGCAGTATTTT. It yields the protein CAIRRGSDTDTQYF.

This clonotype has more than one count but fewer than ten. The chain recombines TRBV11-2 with TRBJ2-3, with a tentative D call TRBD2 (6 bases). Trimming cost V 5 bases and J 6 bases, with 21 bases left between them. Germline loops: CDR1 SGHAT, CDR2 FQNNGV. The CDR3 runs 16 residues. CDR3 amino acids: CASSATGTESKDTQYF. The CDR3 DNA is TGTGCCAGCAGCGCCACCGGGACTGAGTCGAAGGATACGCAGTATTTT.

This sequence joins TRBV28 and TRBJ2-2; 10 bases line up with TRBD2. The CDR3 runs to 16 residues. Germline assignment: CDR1 MDHEN and CDR2 SYDVKM. The V gene end was trimmed by 4 bases and the J gene end by 2 bases; junction bases not matched to a gene: 4. The CDR3 sequence: CASSSRTSGNTGELFF. In DNA, the CDR3 is TGTGCCAGCAGTTCCAGGACTAGCGGAAACACCGGGGAGCTGTTTTTT.

The chain couples TRBV18 to TRBJ2-7; the D gene is possibly TRBD1 (6 bases). Trimming took off 6 bases at V and 2 bases at J, with 14 bases between the two ends. Looked up from germline, CDR1 is KGHSH and CDR2 is LQKENI. The CDR3 totals 14 residues. The CDR3: CASSTGTIAYEQYF. The CDR3, as DNA: TGTGCCAGCTCCACCGGGACAATTGCCTACGAGCAGTACTTC.

This clonotype appeared a few times. The chain links TRBV12-3 or TRBV12-4 to TRBJ2-3, with 8 bases fitting TRBD1. The CDR3 extends over 14 amino acids. With 6 bases clipped from V and 4 bases from J, the junction kept 6 bases outside the gene matches. Here the CDR3 reads CASRGWDRSDTQYF. CDR3 DNA: TGTGCCAGCAGGGGCTGGGACAGGTCAGATACGCAGTATTTT.

This clonotype is a singleton in its sample. This sequence joins TRBV5-6 and TRBJ2-7, with TRBD1 matching 8 bases. V was clipped by 8 bases and J by 2 bases; unmatched bases: 12. From germline, CDR1 is SGHDT and CDR2 YYEEEE. This CDR3 comprises 15 residues. The CDR3: CASTLQDRETYEQYF. DNA of the CDR3: TGTGCCAGTACCCTACAGGACAGGGAGACCTACGAGCAGTACTTC.

This clonotype was observed a few times. The chain links TRBV29-1 to TRBJ2-1; 10 bases map to TRBD1. V gave up 6 bases and J gave up 6 bases; unmatched junction bases: 8. Germline V gene data show CDR1 as SQVTM and CDR2 as ANQGSEA. This CDR3 spans 14 amino acids. The CDR3 DNA reads TGCAGCGTCGAACGGGACAGGGGCCCCAATGAGCAGTTCTTC. Its protein product is CSVERDRGPNEQFF.

The V gene is TRBV28, the J gene TRBJ1-6; TRBD1 might be the D (6 bases). V was clipped by 3 bases and J by 8 bases, with 14 bases between them. CDR1 is MDHEN, CDR2 SYDVKM, per germline. The CDR3 sequence is 15 residues long. The CDR3 DNA is TGTGCCAGCAGTTTTAAAGCAGGGGCTTATTCACCCCTCCACTTT. Encoded protein: CASSFKAGAYSPLHF.

The chain has TRBV2 and TRBJ2-7; 9 nucleotides agree with TRBD2. Germline V gene lookup returns CDR1 SNHLY and CDR2 FYNNEI. This CDR3 comprises 12 residues. Losses at the gene ends were 6 bases for V and 3 bases for J; bases not matched to a gene: 0. DNA of the CDR3: TGTGCCAGCAGACTAGCGGGCTACGAGCAGTACTTC. Translating gives CASRLAGYEQYF.

V usage is TRBV10-2 and J usage is TRBJ2-2; no clear D gene. The CDR3 is 15 amino acids. The germline gives CDR1 WSHSY, CDR2 SAAADI. V was pared by 7 bases and J by 1 base, with 13 bases between. The CDR3 DNA reads as TGCGCCAGCATTCCGACAATCCTGAACACCGGGGAGCTGTTTTTT. Translated, it gives CASIPTILNTGELFF.

V gene TRBV3-1 combines with J gene TRBJ2-5, with D hard to call. The germline V and J ends were trimmed by 8 bases and 4 bases, with 20 bases remaining between them. The CDR3 length is 15 residues. CDR1 is LGHDT, CDR2 YNNKEL, per germline (reference sequence). In nucleotides, the CDR3 is TGTGCCAGCGGACCCAGTGCCTACGGCGGAGAGACCCAGTACTTC. It codes for CASGPSAYGGETQYF.

The V and J genes are TRBV12-3 or TRBV12-4 and TRBJ1-5; D gene ambiguous. With 2 bases removed from V and 0 bases from J, the gap between germline ends came to 8 bases. This CDR3 spans 15 amino acids. This CDR3 reads CASSLSASSNQPQHF. For the CDR3, the DNA is TGTGCCAGCAGTTTATCTGCAAGTAGCAATCAGCCCCAGCATTTT.

V gene TRBV9 combines with J gene TRBJ2-7; no definite D call. The V gene lost 2 bases and the J gene lost 2 bases, with 14 bases spanning the gap. This CDR3 comprises 15 residues. Germline V gene data show CDR1 as SGDLS and CDR2 as YYNGEE. The CDR3 DNA reads as TGTGCCAGCAGCGTCGGACCAGGAAACCCCTACGAGCAGTACTTC. Protein product: CASSVGPGNPYEQYF. Drawing the rest from reference TRBV9 and TRBJ2-7, the complete variable domain is DSGVTQTPKHLITATGQRVTLRCSPRSGDLSVYWYQQSLDQGLQFLIQYYNGEERAKGNILERFSAQQFPDLHSELNLSSLELGDSALYFCASSVGPGNPYEQYFGPGTRLTVT.